A selection of T cell receptor beta chains follows, all from one sample in a study of shared clonotypes between healthy human individuals. Sequencing was performed with immunoSEQ multiplex PCR; in TCRdb, only in-frame clones are kept and a portion is missing. The sample contains 1.6 million or so clones, about 98.5% of which appear only once. The sample taken for sequencing was naive CD4+ T cells sorted from blood. The receptors derive from a man aged 30 to 39 in good health. Both conserved end residues are part of each CDR3. The D gene is left open where the match is weak. Rows give clone size only sometimes, using once, few, many, or a class for an expanded clone.

clone_size: NA; j_call: TRBJ2-7; d_call: NA; v_call: TRBV7-9; cdr3_nt: TGTGCCAGCAGCAGGGACGGATACGAGCAGTACTTC; cdr3_aa: CASSRDGYEQYF
clone_size: NA; j_call: TRBJ2-6; d_call: TRBD2; v_call: TRBV10-3; cdr3_nt: TGTGCCATCGAGAGCGGGAGTGGGGCCAACGTCCTGACTTTC; cdr3_aa: CAIESGSGANVLTF
clone_size: once; j_call: TRBJ2-2; d_call: NA; v_call: TRBV5-1; cdr3_nt: TGCGCCAGCAGCTTGGCAAGGGGACCACCGACCGGGGAGCTGTTTTTT; cdr3_aa: CASSLARGPPTGELFF
clone_size: NA; j_call: TRBJ1-5; d_call: NA; v_call: TRBV9; cdr3_nt: TGTGCCAGCAGCGTAGTAGGGAATCAGCCCCAGCATTTT; cdr3_aa: CASSVVGNQPQHF
clone_size: NA; j_call: TRBJ2-5; d_call: NA; v_call: TRBV20-1; cdr3_nt: TGCAGTGCTAGTCAGGAGACCCAGTACTTC; cdr3_aa: CSASQETQYF
clone_size: NA; j_call: TRBJ2-7; d_call: NA; v_call: TRBV4-2; cdr3_nt: TGTGCCAGCAGCCCAAACGGGACTCCTGAGCAGTACTTC; cdr3_aa: CASSPNGTPEQYF
clone_size: NA; j_call: TRBJ2-2; d_call: TRBD2; v_call: TRBV28; cdr3_nt: TGTGCCAGCACCCAGCCAACACCACTGGCGGGAGTATGGACCGGGGAGCTGTTTTTT; cdr3_aa: CASTQPTPLAGVWTGELFF
clone_size: NA; j_call: TRBJ2-5; d_call: NA; v_call: TRBV18; cdr3_nt: TGTGCCAGCTCACCACCTACTCATTTTGGAGAGACCCAGTACTTC; cdr3_aa: CASSPPTHFGETQYF
clone_size: NA; j_call: TRBJ2-3; d_call: NA; v_call: TRBV28; cdr3_nt: TGTGCCAGCAGACCGCCCCTCCAGGGACCCCTCACAGATACGCAGTATTTT; cdr3_aa: CASRPPLQGPLTDTQYF
clone_size: NA; j_call: TRBJ1-5; d_call: NA; v_call: TRBV4-1; cdr3_nt: TGCGCCAGCAGCCTGGGGATAACGGAGCCCCAGCATTTT; cdr3_aa: CASSLGITEPQHF
clone_size: NA; j_call: TRBJ1-3; d_call: NA; v_call: TRBV6-5; cdr3_nt: TGTGCCAGCAGACGTGGGGAGTTGGGAAACACCATATATTTT; cdr3_aa: CASRRGELGNTIYF
clone_size: NA; j_call: TRBJ2-5; d_call: NA; v_call: TRBV7-9; cdr3_nt: TGTGCCAGCAGCCTCAGGGATGTTGAGACCCAGTACTTC; cdr3_aa: CASSLRDVETQYF
clone_size: NA; j_call: TRBJ2-1; d_call: NA; v_call: TRBV19; cdr3_nt: TGTGCCAGTAGTATAGGGCCCGGAAGGAATGAGCAGTTCTTC; cdr3_aa: CASSIGPGRNEQFF
clone_size: NA; j_call: TRBJ2-7; d_call: NA; v_call: TRBV15; cdr3_nt: TGTGCCACCAGATTCCGCGGGGATCGATCCTACGAGCAGTACTTC; cdr3_aa: CATRFRGDRSYEQYF
clone_size: once; j_call: TRBJ2-7; d_call: NA; v_call: TRBV11-3; cdr3_nt: TGTGCCAGCAGCCCCGGACTTCGAGGCTCCTACGAGCAGTACTTC; cdr3_aa: CASSPGLRGSYEQYF
clone_size: NA; j_call: TRBJ1-1; d_call: TRBD1; v_call: TRBV6-5; cdr3_nt: TGTGCCAGCACAGGGGGGGCTCGGACTGAAGCTTTCTTT; cdr3_aa: CASTGGARTEAFF
clone_size: once; j_call: TRBJ2-7; d_call: TRBD1; v_call: TRBV6-1; cdr3_nt: TGTGCCAGCAGGAGGACAGGGGACCAGTACTTC; cdr3_aa: CASRRTGDQYF
clone_size: once; j_call: TRBJ1-1; d_call: TRBD1; v_call: TRBV28; cdr3_nt: TGTGCCAGCAGTCAGATAACCGGGACAGGGGCCGGGATGAACACTGAAGCTTTCTTT; cdr3_aa: CASSQITGTGAGMNTEAFF